This is a list of T cell receptor beta chains from one sample in a study of blood T cell repertoires in COVID-19. Generated by immunoSEQ multiplex PCR, the TCRdb table keeps only in-frame clones and is missing some. This repertoire shows 200,000 to 250,000 clones, 84% found once; its top ten account for approximately 8.1%. Sequences were obtained from peripheral blood. Receptors originate from a woman between 45 and 65 years old with active or convalescent COVID-19. The CDR3 runs from the conserved cysteine through the conserved F or W. Fields, in order: J gene, V gene, D gene, clone size, CDR3 DNA, CDR3 protein. D genes are given only for firm matches. Size values are once, few and many counts, or a class for expanded clones, and some rows have none.

TRBJ2-3 | TRBV19 | NA | NA | TGTGCCAGTAGTATAGGCCGACTAGGAAGGCAAAAAGATACGCAGTATTTT | CASSIGRLGRQKDTQYF
TRBJ2-5 | TRBV5-1 | NA | NA | TGCGCCAGCAGCTTGGCGATTATTGGCGGCACCACTGAGACCCAGTACTTC | CASSLAIIGGTTETQYF
TRBJ1-1 | TRBV27 | NA | NA | TGTGCCAGCAGTTTCGGGGGGAACACTGAAGCTTTCTTT | CASSFGGNTEAFF
TRBJ2-7 | TRBV6-5 | TRBD2 | NA | TGTGCCAGCACGGCGGCACTCCGGGGGGAGGGCGAGCAGTACTTC | CASTAALRGEGEQYF
TRBJ1-5 | TRBV6-2/TRBV6-3 | TRBD1 | NA | TGTGCCAGCAGTACTTTAGACAGGGTGGGAAATCAGCCCCAGCATTTT | CASSTLDRVGNQPQHF
TRBJ1-1 | TRBV5-1 | TRBD1 | NA | TGCGCCAGCAGCCAGACAGGGGTAGCTGAAGCTTTCTTT | CASSQTGVAEAFF
TRBJ2-2 | TRBV7-7 | TRBD2 | NA | TGTGCCAGCAGCGCGGGACTAGCGGGAGCCGGGGAGCTGTTTTTT | CASSAGLAGAGELFF
TRBJ1-3 | TRBV7-9 | NA | NA | TGTGCCAGCAGCCGCACCCCTGCAGGGGGAAACACCATATATTTT | CASSRTPAGGNTIYF
TRBJ1-1 | TRBV7-2 | NA | NA | TGTGCCAGCAGCTTAGCTGTTACCGGCGACCAGAGGGACACTGAAGCTTTCTTT | CASSLAVTGDQRDTEAFF
TRBJ1-6 | TRBV19 | NA | NA | TGTGCCAGTAGTCTCCAGGTTAGCGCGGGCTCACCCCTCCACTTT | CASSLQVSAGSPLHF
TRBJ1-2 | TRBV5-1 | NA | NA | TGCGCCAGCAAAAACCAACAGGGTCAGGGCTACACCTTC | CASKNQQGQGYTF
TRBJ2-7 | TRBV15 | NA | NA | TGTGCCACCAGCAGAGATCCTGGACACTCCTACGAGCAGTACTTC | CATSRDPGHSYEQYF
TRBJ1-2 | TRBV2 | NA | NA | TGTGCCAGCAGTGAAGCGCGAGGGCGATATGGCTACACCTTC | CASSEARGRYGYTF
TRBJ1-3 | TRBV9 | NA | NA | TGTGCCAGCAGCCCTACAGCCATATATTTT | CASSPTAIYF
TRBJ2-3 | TRBV2 | NA | NA | TGTGCCAGCAGTGAATCTGCGGGCCGAAATCGGAATACGCAGTATTTT | CASSESAGRNRNTQYF
TRBJ2-5 | TRBV7-2 | NA | NA | TGTGCCAGCAGAAACGCCAACAGGGGAGGACAAGAGACCCAGTACTTC | CASRNANRGGQETQYF
TRBJ1-2 | TRBV6-5 | NA | NA | TGTGCCAGCAGTTCGTCGGGTAACTATGGCTACACCTTC | CASSSSGNYGYTF
TRBJ1-5 | TRBV28 | NA | once | TGTGCCAGCAGTTATCGACGACTGGATCAGCCCCAGCATTTT | CASSYRRLDQPQHF
TRBJ1-5 | TRBV18 | NA | NA | TGTGCCAGCTCTTCGGCCAGGGCGGATCAGCCCCAGCATTTT | CASSSARADQPQHF
TRBJ2-2 | TRBV7-2 | NA | NA | TGTGCCAGCAGCTTAGGCAAAGAGTACACCGGGGAGCTGTTTTTT | CASSLGKEYTGELFF
TRBJ2-3 | TRBV20-1 | TRBD2 | NA | TGCAGTGCTAGTGATACTAGCGGAGTCACAGATACGCAGTATTTT | CSASDTSGVTDTQYF
TRBJ2-5 | TRBV6-5 | TRBD2 | NA | TGTGCCAGCAGTTCGCCGGGACTAGCGGGGCAAGAGACCCAGTACTTC | CASSSPGLAGQETQYF
TRBJ2-7 | TRBV7-2 | TRBD2 | NA | TGTGCCAGCAGCCGGTGGACTAGCGGAGCCTACGAGCAGTACTTC | CASSRWTSGAYEQYF
TRBJ2-5 | TRBV5-1 | TRBD2 | NA | TGCGCCACCTCCGGACTAGCTGGGGAGACCCAGTACTTC | CATSGLAGETQYF
TRBJ1-1 | TRBV11-2 | NA | NA | TGTGCCAGCAGCTTAGATGGTGGGGGCGAAGCTTTCTTT | CASSLDGGGEAFF
TRBJ2-5 | TRBV5-4 | TRBD1 | NA | TGTGCCAGCACTTGGGGCCGAAGGGACAGGGAAGAGACCCAGTACTTC | CASTWGRRDREETQYF
TRBJ2-7 | TRBV5-1 | NA | NA | TGCGCCAGCAGCTTACGGGGGACCTTGGGATACGAGCAGTACTTC | CASSLRGTLGYEQYF
TRBJ1-2 | TRBV6-5 | NA | NA | TGTGCCAGCCGGGGGGTGAGTCCCTATGGCTACACCTTC | CASRGVSPYGYTF
TRBJ2-6 | TRBV21-1 | NA | NA | TGTGCCAGCCGCCTACCCGGGGCTGGGGCCAACGTCCTGACTTTC | CASRLPGAGANVLTF
TRBJ1-1 | TRBV12-3/TRBV12-4 | NA | NA | TGTGCCAGCAGTCAGGGGAACACTGAAGCTTTCTTT | CASSQGNTEAFF